This T cell receptor (beta chain) derives from a study of T cell responses to AZD1222 COVID-19 vaccine. The study, taken as a whole, reports: Donors, mostly white British, included more females; clonal diversity was possibly underestimated.

Trimming cost V 0 bases and J 4 bases, with 12 bases left between them. Looked up from germline, CDR1 is SGHAT and CDR2 is FQNNGV. This CDR3 is 15 amino acids long. On this clone itself: Antigen: not known.

TCRdb keeps only in-frame clones here, not all; method: immunoSEQ multiplex PCR. The sample gives about 39,000 clones, 90% of which show up once; about two fifths is in the top ten. Second-dose recipients at about 4 or about 12 weeks were treated as one pooled group. Sequenced here: peripheral blood, sampled 28 days after the second AZD1222 dose. The receptor was isolated from an adult who received the AZD1222 COVID-19 vaccine. The chain has TRBV11-2 and TRBJ1-2; unclear D gene. The CDR3 DNA follows: TGTGCCAGCAGCTTAGATCGAAGGGAACGCTATGGCTACACCTTC. Protein sequence: CASSLDRRERYGYTF.